Listed below are T cell receptor beta chains from one sample, sequenced in a study of blood T cell repertoires in COVID-19. Method: immunoSEQ multiplex PCR; TCRdb's copy keeps in-frame clones and lacks some. The sample gives 370,000 or so clones, more than 70% of which show up once; under 1.5% is in the top ten. The sequenced sample consisted of PBMCs or T cells enriched from blood (not recorded which). These TCRs come from a man younger than 40 who had recovered from COVID-19. CDR3s include the opening cysteine and the closing phenylalanine or tryptophan. Each record gives: J gene, V gene, CDR3 protein.

TRBJ1-1 TRBV6-2/TRBV6-3 CASSFRGLLNTEAFF
TRBJ2-2 TRBV7-6 CASSLIVPTGELFF
TRBJ2-2 TRBV5-5 CASSFSSGAANTGELFF
TRBJ1-5 TRBV2 CASWTDLYSNQPQHF
TRBJ1-6 TRBV30 CAWSPPGTGKNSPLHF
TRBJ2-3 TRBV10-2 CASMEQGVSTDTQYF
TRBJ2-7 TRBV10-3 CAISEGLAGGLNGRYF
TRBJ1-1 TRBV13 CASSLEANTEAFF
TRBJ2-1 TRBV6-5 CASTLIRGNNEQFF
TRBJ1-1 TRBV6-6 CASSPGEYTEAFF
TRBJ2-5 TRBV19 CASSIDSSETQYF
TRBJ1-5 TRBV4-1 CASSQEGGNQPQHF
TRBJ2-5 TRBV12-5 CASGLGLLDRQETQYF
TRBJ1-1 TRBV21-1 CASTRRGMNTEAFF